The 3 T cell receptor beta chains below were found in one sample sequenced in a study of cytomegalovirus exposure and HLA in healthy donors. PCR involved 60 Vbeta and 13 Jbeta primers. Here immunoSEQ multiplex PCR was the method, and the copy in TCRdb shows in-frame clones only, minus some. Found here are over 120,000 clones, approximately 82% of them singletons; the top ten hold roughly 10%. Material for sequencing was PBMCs. The origin of the receptors is a woman aged 60-75 years in good health and CMV-seropositive.

The chain has TRBV6-1 and TRBJ1-5; 9 bases line up with TRBD1. In germline, CDR1 is MNHNS, CDR2 SASEGT. Trimming removed 6 bases from V and 4 bases from J; junction bases left unmatched: 4. The CDR3 contains 14 residues. CDR3 amino acids: CASRPTGGNQPQHF. The CDR3, as DNA: TGTGCCAGCAGACCGACAGGGGGTAATCAGCCCCAGCATTTT.

The rearrangement uses TRBV29-1 and TRBJ1-1; D not certain. Germline values: CDR1 SQVTM, CDR2 ANQGSEA. This CDR3 spans 14 amino acids. The V end was cut by 4 bases, the J end by 2 bases, with 14 bases between. The CDR3 DNA reads as TGCAGCGTTGTTTTAAGCCCAATTAACACTGAAGCTTTCTTT. Amino acids: CSVVLSPINTEAFF.

The chain joins TRBV2 to TRBJ1-5, with TRBD1 as a possible D gene (6 bases). CDR3 length: 13 residues. V shed 7 bases and J shed 0 bases, with 7 bases lying between them. CDR1 SNHLY and CDR2 FYNNEI come from the germline V gene. CDR3 protein: CASKGDSNQPQHF. Here the CDR3 DNA reads TGTGCCAGCAAGGGGGATAGCAATCAGCCCCAGCATTTT.